The TCR beta chain described here comes from a study of cytomegalovirus exposure and HLA in healthy donors. Study-level information: Ancestry clustering placed 70% to 90% of roughly 410 genotyped donors in the Caucasian-associated cluster. Findings and caveats of the study: Later on, an analysis tied 15,000 to 20,000 TCR beta sequences to HLA alleles at 0.05 false discovery rate.

The PCR contained 60 Vbeta and 13 Jbeta primers. Sequencing used immunoSEQ multiplex PCR; TCRdb keeps in-frame clones, though not all of them. The sample table sets out 65,000 to 90,000 clones. This CDR3 contains 17 residues. CDR1 and CDR2 (germline): KGHSH, LQKENI. The junction had 9 bases not matched to a gene; V was cut back by 3 bases and J by 4 bases. Comment on this clone: Its matching antigen is unknown.

The sequence came from a female donor in good health and CMV-seropositive. The V call is TRBV18, the J call TRBJ2-3; 11 positions match TRBD2. Source material: PBMCs. CDR3 sequence (DNA): TGTGCCAGCTCACCGCCCACTAGCGGGGGTCGGTCAGATACGCAGTATTTT. Translated: CASSPPTSGGRSDTQYF.